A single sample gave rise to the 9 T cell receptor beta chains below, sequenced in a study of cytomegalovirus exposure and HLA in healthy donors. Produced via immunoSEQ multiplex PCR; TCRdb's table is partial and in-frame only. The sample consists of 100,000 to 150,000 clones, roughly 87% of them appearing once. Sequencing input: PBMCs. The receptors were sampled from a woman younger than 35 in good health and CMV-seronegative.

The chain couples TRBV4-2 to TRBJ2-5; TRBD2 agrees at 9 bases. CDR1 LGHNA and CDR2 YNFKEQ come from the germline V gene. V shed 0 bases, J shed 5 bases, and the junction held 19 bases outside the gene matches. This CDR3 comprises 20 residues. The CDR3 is CASSQEGASGTIRSRETQYF. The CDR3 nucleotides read TGTGCCAGCAGCCAAGAGGGGGCTAGCGGGACAATTCGTTCCAGGGAGACCCAGTACTTC.

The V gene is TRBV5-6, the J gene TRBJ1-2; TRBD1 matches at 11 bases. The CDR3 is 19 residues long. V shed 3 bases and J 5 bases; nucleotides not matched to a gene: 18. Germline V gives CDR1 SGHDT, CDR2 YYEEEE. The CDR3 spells CASSYNLHRDRGFPYGYTF. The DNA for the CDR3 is TGTGCCAGCAGCTATAATCTACACCGGGACAGGGGGTTCCCATATGGCTACACCTTC.

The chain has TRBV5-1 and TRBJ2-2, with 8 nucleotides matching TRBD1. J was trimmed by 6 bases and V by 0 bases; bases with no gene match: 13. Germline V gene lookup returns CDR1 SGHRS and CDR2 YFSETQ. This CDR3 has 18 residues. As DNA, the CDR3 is TGCGCCAGCAGCTTGGCGGGACAGGCGGCCGGGGTCTCCGGGGAGCTGTTTTTT. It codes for CASSLAGQAAGVSGELFF.

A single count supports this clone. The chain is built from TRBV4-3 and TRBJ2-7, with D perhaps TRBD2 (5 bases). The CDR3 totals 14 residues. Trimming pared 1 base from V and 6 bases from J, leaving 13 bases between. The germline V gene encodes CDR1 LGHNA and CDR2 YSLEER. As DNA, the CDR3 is TGCGCCAGCAGCCAAGTCGGACTGAGTAGCGAGCAGTACTTC. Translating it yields CASSQVGLSSEQYF.

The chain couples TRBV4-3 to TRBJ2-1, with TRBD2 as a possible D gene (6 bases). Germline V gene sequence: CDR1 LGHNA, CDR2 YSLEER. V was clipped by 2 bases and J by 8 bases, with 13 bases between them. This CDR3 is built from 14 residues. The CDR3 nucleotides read TGCGCCAGCAGCCAAAGGTATGGAGGGGATGAGCAGTTCTTC. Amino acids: CASSQRYGGDEQFF.

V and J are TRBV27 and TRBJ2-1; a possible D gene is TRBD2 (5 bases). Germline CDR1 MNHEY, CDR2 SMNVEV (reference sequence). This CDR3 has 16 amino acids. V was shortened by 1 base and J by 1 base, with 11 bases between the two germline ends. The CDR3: CASSLLLVGSYNEQFF. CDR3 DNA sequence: TGTGCCAGCAGTTTATTACTAGTTGGGTCCTACAATGAGCAGTTCTTC.

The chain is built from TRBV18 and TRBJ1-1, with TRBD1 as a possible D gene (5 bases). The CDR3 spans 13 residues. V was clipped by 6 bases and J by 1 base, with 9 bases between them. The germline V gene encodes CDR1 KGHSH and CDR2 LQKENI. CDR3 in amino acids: CASSSTGNTEAFF. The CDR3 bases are TGTGCCAGCTCCTCTACAGGGAACACTGAAGCTTTCTTT.

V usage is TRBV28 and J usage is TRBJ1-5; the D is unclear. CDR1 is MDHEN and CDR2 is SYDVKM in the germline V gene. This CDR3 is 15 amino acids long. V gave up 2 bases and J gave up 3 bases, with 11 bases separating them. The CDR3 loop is CASSLVGGPNQPQHF. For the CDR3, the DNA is TGTGCCAGCAGTTTAGTGGGAGGGCCCAATCAGCCCCAGCATTTT. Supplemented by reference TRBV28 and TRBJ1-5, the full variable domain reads DVKVTQSSRYLVKRTGEKVFLECVQDMDHENMFWYRQDPGLGLRLIYFSYDVKMKEKGDIPEGYSVSREKKERFSLILESASTNQTSMYLCASSLVGGPNQPQHFGDGTRLSIL.

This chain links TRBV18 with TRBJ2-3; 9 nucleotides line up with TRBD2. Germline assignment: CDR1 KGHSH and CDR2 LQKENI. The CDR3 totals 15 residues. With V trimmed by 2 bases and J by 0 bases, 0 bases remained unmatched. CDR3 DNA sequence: TGTGCCAGCTCACCAACTAGCGGGAGCACAGATACGCAGTATTTT. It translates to CASSPTSGSTDTQYF.